This TCR beta chain was recovered during a study of vaccination effects on CD4 cells after COVID-19. Study as a whole: Relative to the second dose, post-vaccine samples were obtained a median of 72 days later.

Some clones are missing from TCRdb's copy, which holds only in-frame ones; the method was immunoSEQ multiplex PCR. Among some 30,000 clones listed, roughly four fifths were seen once. Prior to sequencing, the ViraFEST assay stimulated PBMC with viral peptide pools, which expanded the antigen-specific CD4+ T cells. Once cultured for 9 to 11 days, the cells underwent separation to obtain CD4+ T cells. Participants were vaccinated with two doses of either the BNT162b2 or mRNA-1273 vaccine. Recipients of the vaccine had no prior SARS-CoV-2 infection and negative nucleocapsid antibodies. Peptides at roughly 10 ug/ml and IL-2 at around 9.3 IU/ml were added to two million PBMC per well. Concerning this clone: The antigen is undetermined.

Germline V gene data show CDR1 as SGDLS and CDR2 as YYNGEE. The CDR3 spans 16 residues. V lost 0 bases to trimming and J lost 0 bases; unmatched junction nucleotides: 3. The receptor comes from a human donor who received a COVID-19 vaccine. The sequencing used CD4+ T cells from PBMCs cultured with HCoV-229E spike peptides, collected after COVID-19 vaccination. This rearrangement joins TRBV9 to TRBJ2-1, with 7 bases aligning to TRBD1. CDR3 residues: CASSVATGDSYNEQFF. The CDR3 DNA reads TGTGCCAGCAGCGTAGCTACAGGGGACTCCTACAATGAGCAGTTCTTC.